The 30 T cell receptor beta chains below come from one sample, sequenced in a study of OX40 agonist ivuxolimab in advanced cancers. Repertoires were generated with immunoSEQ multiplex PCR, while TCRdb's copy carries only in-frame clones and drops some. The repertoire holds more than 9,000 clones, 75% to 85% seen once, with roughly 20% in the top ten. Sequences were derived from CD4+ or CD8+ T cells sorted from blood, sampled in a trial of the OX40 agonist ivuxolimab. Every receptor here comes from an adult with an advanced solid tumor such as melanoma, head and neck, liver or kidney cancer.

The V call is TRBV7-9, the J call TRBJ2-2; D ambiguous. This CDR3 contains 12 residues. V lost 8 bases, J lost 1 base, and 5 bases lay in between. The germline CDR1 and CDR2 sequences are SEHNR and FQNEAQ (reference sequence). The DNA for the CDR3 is TGTGCCAGCCTCCGGAACACCGGGGAGCTGTTTTTT. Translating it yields CASLRNTGELFF.

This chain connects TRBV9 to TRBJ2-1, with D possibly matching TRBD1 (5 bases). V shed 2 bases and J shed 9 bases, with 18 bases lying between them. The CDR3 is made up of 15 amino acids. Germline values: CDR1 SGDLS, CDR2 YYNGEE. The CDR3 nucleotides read TGTGCCAGCAGCGTGTCAGGGATTGGTTACGCTGAGCAGTTCTTC. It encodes CASSVSGIGYAEQFF.

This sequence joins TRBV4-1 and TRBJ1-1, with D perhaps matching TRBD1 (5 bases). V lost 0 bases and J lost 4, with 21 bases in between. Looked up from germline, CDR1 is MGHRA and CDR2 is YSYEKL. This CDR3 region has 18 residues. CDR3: CASSQEGGKGHFTTEAFF. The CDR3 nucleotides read TGCGCCAGCAGCCAAGAGGGGGGGAAGGGCCATTTCACCACTGAAGCTTTCTTT.

This CDR3 is CASKPGTHTGELFF. CDR3 nucleotides: TGTGCCAGTAAGCCCGGGACACACACCGGGGAGCTGTTTTTT. The chain recombines TRBV27 with TRBJ2-2, with a weak D call TRBD1 (6 bases). Germline lookup yields CDR1 MNHEY and CDR2 SMNVEV (reference sequence). V was clipped by 9 bases and J by 3 bases, with 14 bases between them. The CDR3 has 14 residues.

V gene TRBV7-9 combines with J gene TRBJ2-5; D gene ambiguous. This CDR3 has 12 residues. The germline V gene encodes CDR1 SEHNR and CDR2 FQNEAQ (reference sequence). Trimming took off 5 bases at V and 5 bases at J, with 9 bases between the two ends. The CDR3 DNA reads TGTGCCAGCAGCGATCCCGGGGAGACCCAGTACTTC. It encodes CASSDPGETQYF.

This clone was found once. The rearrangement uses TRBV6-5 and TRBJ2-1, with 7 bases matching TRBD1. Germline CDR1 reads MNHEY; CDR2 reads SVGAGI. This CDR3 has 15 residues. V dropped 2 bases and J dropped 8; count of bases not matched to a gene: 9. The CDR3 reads CASSYTGQELHEQFF. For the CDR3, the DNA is TGTGCCAGCAGTTACACCGGACAGGAGTTACATGAGCAGTTCTTC.

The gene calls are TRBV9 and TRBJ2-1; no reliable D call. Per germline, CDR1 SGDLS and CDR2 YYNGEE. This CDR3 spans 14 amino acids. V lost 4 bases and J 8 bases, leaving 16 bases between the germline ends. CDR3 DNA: TGTGCCAGCAGCTCCCCTTCGAGGAGACATGAGCAGTTCTTC. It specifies CASSSPSRRHEQFF.

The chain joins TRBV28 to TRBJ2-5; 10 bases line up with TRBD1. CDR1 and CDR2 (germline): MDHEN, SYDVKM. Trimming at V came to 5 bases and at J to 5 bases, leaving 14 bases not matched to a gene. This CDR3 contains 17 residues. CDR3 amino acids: CASSSPGTGALLETQYF. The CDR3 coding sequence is TGTGCCAGCAGTAGTCCCGGGACAGGGGCCCTTCTTGAGACCCAGTACTTC.

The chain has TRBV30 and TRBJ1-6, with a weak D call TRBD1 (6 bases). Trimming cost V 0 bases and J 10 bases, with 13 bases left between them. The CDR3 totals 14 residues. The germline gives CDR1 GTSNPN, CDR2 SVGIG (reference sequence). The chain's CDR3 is CAWSVLGGRSPLHF. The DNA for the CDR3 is TGTGCCTGGAGTGTATTGGGGGGCAGATCACCCCTCCACTTT. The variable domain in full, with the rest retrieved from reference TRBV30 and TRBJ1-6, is SQTIHQWPATLVQPVGSPLSLECTVEGTSNPNLYWYRQAAGRGLQLLFYSVGIGQISSEVPQNLSASRPQDRQFILSSKKLLLSDSGFYLCAWSVLGGRSPLHFGNGTRLTVT.

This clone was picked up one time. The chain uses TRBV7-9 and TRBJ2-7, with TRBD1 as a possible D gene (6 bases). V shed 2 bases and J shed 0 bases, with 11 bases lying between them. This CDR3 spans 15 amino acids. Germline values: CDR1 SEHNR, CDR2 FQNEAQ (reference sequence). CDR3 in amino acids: CASSLTGLLSYEQYF. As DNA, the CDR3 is TGTGCCAGCAGCTTAACAGGGTTGCTCTCCTACGAGCAGTACTTC.

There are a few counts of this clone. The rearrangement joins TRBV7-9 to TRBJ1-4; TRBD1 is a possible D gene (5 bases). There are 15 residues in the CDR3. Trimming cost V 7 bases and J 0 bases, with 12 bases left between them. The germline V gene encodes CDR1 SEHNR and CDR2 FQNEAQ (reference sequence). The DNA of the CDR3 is TGTGCCAGCACCTGGGGGGGTGCAACTAATGAAAAACTGTTTTTT. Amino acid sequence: CASTWGGATNEKLFF.

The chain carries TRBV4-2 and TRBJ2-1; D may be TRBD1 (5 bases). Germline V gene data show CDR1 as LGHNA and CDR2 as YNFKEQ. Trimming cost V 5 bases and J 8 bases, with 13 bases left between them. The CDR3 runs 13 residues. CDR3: CASSGASSDEQFF. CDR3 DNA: TGTGCCAGCAGCGGGGCGTCCAGCGATGAGCAGTTCTTC.

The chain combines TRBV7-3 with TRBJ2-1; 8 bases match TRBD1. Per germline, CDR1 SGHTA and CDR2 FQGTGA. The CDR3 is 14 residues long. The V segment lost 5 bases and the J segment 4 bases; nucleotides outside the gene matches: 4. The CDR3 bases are TGTGCCAGCAGCACACAGGGGGAATACAATGAGCAGTTCTTC. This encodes CASSTQGEYNEQFF.

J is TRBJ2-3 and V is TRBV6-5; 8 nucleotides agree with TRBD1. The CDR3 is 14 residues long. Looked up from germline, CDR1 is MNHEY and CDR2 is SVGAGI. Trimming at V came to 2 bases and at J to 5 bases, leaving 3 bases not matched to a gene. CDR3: CASSYQGAGDTQYF. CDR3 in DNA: TGTGCCAGCAGTTACCAGGGGGCAGGAGATACGCAGTATTTT.

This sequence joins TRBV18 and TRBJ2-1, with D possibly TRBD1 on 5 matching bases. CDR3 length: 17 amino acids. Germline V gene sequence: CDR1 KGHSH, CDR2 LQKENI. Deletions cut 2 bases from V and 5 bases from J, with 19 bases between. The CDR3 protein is CASSPMWERTTNNEQFF. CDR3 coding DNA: TGTGCCAGCTCACCAATGTGGGAAAGGACAACGAACAATGAGCAGTTCTTC.

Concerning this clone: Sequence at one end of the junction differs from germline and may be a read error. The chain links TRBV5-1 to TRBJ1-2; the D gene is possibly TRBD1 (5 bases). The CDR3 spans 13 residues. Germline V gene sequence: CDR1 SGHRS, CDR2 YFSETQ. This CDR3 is CASSSPGAWGYTF. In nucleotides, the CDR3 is TGTGCCAGCAGCTCGCCCGGGGCGTGGGGCTACACCTTC.

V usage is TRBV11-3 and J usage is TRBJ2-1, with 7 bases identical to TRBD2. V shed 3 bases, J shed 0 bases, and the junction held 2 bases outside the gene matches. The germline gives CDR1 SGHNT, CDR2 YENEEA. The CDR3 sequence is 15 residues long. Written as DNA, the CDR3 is TGTGCCAGCAGCTTGAGCGGGGTCTCCTACAATGAGCAGTTCTTC. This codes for CASSLSGVSYNEQFF.

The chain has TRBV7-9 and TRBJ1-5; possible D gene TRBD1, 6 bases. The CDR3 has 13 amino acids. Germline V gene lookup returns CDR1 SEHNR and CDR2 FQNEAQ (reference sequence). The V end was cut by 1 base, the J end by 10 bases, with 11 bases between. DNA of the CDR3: TGTGCCAGCAGCTTAGGGACAGCCTCTCCCCAGCATTTT. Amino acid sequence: CASSLGTASPQHF.

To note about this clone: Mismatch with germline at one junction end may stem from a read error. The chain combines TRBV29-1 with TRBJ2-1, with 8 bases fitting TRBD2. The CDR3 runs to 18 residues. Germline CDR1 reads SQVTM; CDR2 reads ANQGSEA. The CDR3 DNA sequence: TGCCGCGTTGACGGGGGGGGCGGGCCAGGAGGTTCCTACAATGAGCAGTTCTTC. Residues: CRVDGGGGPGGSYNEQFF.

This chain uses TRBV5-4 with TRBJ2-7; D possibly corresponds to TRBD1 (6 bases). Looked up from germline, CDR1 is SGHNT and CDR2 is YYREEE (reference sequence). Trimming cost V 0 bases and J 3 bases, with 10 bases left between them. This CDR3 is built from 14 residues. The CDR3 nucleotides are TGTGCCAGCAGCTTGGGGACAGCCGTCTACGAGCAGTACTTC. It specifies CASSLGTAVYEQYF.

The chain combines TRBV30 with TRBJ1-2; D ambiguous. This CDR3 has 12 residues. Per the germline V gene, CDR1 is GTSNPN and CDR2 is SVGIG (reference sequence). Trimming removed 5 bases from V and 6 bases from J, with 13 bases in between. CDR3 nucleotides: TGTGCCTGGGACCCCCCGGGCGATGGCTACACCTTC. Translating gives CAWDPPGDGYTF.

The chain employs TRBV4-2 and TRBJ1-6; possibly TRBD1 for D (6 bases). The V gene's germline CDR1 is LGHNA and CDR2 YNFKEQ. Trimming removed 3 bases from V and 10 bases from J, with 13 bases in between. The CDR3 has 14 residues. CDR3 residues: CASSQGGPGSPLHF. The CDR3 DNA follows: TGTGCCAGCAGCCAGGGGGGGCCAGGGTCACCCCTCCACTTT.

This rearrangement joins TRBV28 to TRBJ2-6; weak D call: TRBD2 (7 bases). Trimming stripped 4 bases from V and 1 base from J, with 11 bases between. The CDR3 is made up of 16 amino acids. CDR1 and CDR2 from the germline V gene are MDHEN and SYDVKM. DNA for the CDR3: TGTGCCAGCAGTTACGAGGGGGGGTCTGGGGCCAACGTCCTGACTTTC. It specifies CASSYEGGSGANVLTF.

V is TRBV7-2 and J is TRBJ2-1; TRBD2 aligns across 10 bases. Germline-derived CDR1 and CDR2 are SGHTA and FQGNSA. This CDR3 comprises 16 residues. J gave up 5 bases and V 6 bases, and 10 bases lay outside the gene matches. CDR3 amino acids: CASRPRAGGINNEQFF. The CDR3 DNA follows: TGTGCCAGCAGACCAAGAGCGGGGGGGATAAACAATGAGCAGTTCTTC. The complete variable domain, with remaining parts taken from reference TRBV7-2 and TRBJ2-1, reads GAGVSQSPSNKVTEKGKDVELRCDPISGHTALYWYRQSLGQGLEFLIYFQGNSAPDKSGLPSDRFSAERTGGSVSTLTIQRTQQEDSAVYLCASRPRAGGINNEQFFGPGTRLTVL.

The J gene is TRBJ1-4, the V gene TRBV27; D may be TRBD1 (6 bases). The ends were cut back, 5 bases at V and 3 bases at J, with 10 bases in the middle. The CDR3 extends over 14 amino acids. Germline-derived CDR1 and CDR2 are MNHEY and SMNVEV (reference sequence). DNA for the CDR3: TGTGCCAGCAGTGTTGACAGGCCTAATGAAAAACTGTTTTTT. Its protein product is CASSVDRPNEKLFF.

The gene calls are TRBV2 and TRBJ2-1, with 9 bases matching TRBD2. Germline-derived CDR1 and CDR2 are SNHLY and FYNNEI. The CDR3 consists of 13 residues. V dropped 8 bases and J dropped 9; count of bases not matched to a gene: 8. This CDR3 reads CASGLPSGAEQFF. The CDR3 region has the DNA TGTGCCAGCGGGTTGCCTAGCGGGGCTGAGCAGTTCTTC.

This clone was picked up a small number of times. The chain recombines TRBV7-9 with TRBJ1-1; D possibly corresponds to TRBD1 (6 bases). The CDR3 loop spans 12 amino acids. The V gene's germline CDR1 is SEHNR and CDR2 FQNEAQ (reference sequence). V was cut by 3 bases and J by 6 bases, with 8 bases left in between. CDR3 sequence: CASSFGQSEAFF. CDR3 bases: TGTGCCAGCAGCTTTGGACAGTCTGAAGCTTTCTTT.

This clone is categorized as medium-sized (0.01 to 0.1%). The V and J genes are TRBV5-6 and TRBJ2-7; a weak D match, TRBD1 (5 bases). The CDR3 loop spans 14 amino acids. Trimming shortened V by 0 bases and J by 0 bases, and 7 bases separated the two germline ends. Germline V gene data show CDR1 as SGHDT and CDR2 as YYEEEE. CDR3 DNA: TGTGCCAGCAGCTTGGAAGGGGACTCCTACGAGCAGTACTTC. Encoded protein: CASSLEGDSYEQYF.

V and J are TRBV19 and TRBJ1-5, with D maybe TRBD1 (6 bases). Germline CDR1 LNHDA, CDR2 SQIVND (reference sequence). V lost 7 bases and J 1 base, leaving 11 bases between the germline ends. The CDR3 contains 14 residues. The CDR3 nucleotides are TGTGCCAGTACCGTAGGGGGAAGCAATCAGCCCCAGCATTTT. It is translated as CASTVGGSNQPQHF.

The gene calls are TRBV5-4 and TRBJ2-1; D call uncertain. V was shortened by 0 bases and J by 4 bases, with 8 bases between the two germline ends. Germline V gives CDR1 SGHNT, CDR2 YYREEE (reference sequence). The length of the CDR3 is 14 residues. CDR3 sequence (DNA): TGTGCCAGCAGCTTGGGCGGCGCTTACAATGAGCAGTTCTTC. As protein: CASSLGGAYNEQFF.